The 2 T cell receptor beta chains below were found in one sample sequenced in a study of OX40 agonist ivuxolimab in advanced cancers. Clones were sequenced by immunoSEQ multiplex PCR, and TCRdb holds only the in-frame ones, with some missing. The sample consists of about 72,000 clones, 80% to 90% of them appearing once. This specimen consisted of CD4+ or CD8+ T cells sorted from blood, obtained in a trial of the OX40 agonist ivuxolimab. The source is an adult with an advanced solid tumor such as melanoma, head and neck, liver or kidney cancer.

The genes are TRBV11-2 and TRBJ2-3, with TRBD2 as a possible D gene (6 bases). The germline CDR1 and CDR2 sequences are SGHAT and FQNNGV. CDR3 size: 16 residues. Trimming removed 1 base from V and 11 bases from J, with 22 bases in between. In nucleotides, the CDR3 is TGTGCCAGCAGCTTAGTTCCGGGAGCGGGCCAGCTCGGGCAGTATTTT. It translates to CASSLVPGAGQLGQYF.

The CDR3 DNA follows: TGTGCCATCAGTGAGTCAGTCAGGGGGCTCGGCTACACCTTC. Amino acid sequence: CAISESVRGLGYTF. The rearrangement joins TRBV10-3 to TRBJ1-2; TRBD1 matches 8 bases. Per the germline V gene, CDR1 is ENHRY and CDR2 is SYGVKD. J gave up 8 bases and V 0 bases, and 5 bases lay outside the gene matches. The CDR3 contains 14 residues.